Given below is one T cell receptor (beta chain) in context. No per-base quality is available; no much larger clone lies one base away. The sample is drawn from a study of blood T cell repertoires in acute mononucleosis (dated by TCRdb to between 2020 and 2021). Concerning the study at large: Acute-phase samples, which represented the primary response, were collected within 2 weeks of symptom onset. In acute infection, YVL-BR-specific cells made up a mean of around 2.1% of blood CD8 T cells and GLC-BM-specific cells made up a mean of roughly 0.99%. Mean blood EBV load was roughly 3.7 log10 genome copies per million B cells during acute infection and about 2.6 at convalescence.

Summary of the overall study and its limitations: The cohort comprised only three donors, so group averages rested on very few individuals. The low acute-to-convalescent clonotype overlap might be partly explained by sampling error, because only a fraction of each donor's blood was analyzed. In TCR repertoire selection for BRLF1 (YVL-BR), TCRalpha CDR3 motifs took on a dominant role, whereas TCRbeta played only a minimal one. Persistence into convalescence was observed for only 8% to 9.5% of unique acute clonotypes, yet most of the response was made up by these persisting clonotypes, and the remaining acute clonotypes were seemingly replaced by new diverse de novo clonotypes.

Sequences MNHEY (CDR1) and SMNVEV (CDR2) are obtained from the germline V gene (reference sequence). Its CDR3 holds 17 amino acids, cysteine through phenylalanine. Left in the record is the CDR3 DNA by itself, 51 bases read in frame from the first base. Total RNA from at least 9,500 sorted tetramer+ CD8 T cells was reverse transcribed into cDNA for TCR profiling. CDR3 regions were PCR-amplified with primers annealing to V and J regions, and unique molecular identifiers were added to track templates. Profiling of the TCRalpha and TCRbeta chains was done on the immunoSEQ platform, including the sequencing and error-correction standards of that platform. Concerning the study's data processing: Clonal copy numbers were corrected for sequencing and PCR errors, and CDR3s were defined according to IMGT conventions. Only productive rearrangements were analyzed, using immunoSEQ Analyzer versions 2.0 and 3.0, with gene-pairing frequencies processed further in Microsoft Excel. Circos plots were used to visualize V-J pairings, and MEME together with a custom motifSearch program was used to find CDR3 motifs. The probability of generation of TCR sequences was calculated using the OLGA algorithm. Clonotypes found at both visits were termed persistent, clonotypes found only in the acute phase were termed nonpersistent, and clonotypes found only at convalescence were termed de novo. A public TCR was defined as an amino acid clonotype used by more than one donor. TCRdb re-hosts the immuneACCESS table, in-frame sequences only. Its copies lack some clones; in the studies checked, an unresolved V gene accounts for under half of them, and the cause for the rest is not known. D and trimming come from the DNA, and the V and J calls and clone size come from that table. Within this sample are some 2,000 clones, with approximately 29% of them counted one time only. Of the sample, roughly 62% is held by the ten largest clones.

This specimen's time point label, interpreted: acute infectious mononucleosis, at clinical presentation within 2 weeks of symptom onset (visit 1). The study tracked CD8 T cell responses to two immunodominant EBV epitopes, BRLF1 109 (YVL-BR) and BMLF1 280 (GLC-BM), over primary infection. A positive serum heterophile antibody test together with EBV viral capsid antigen-specific IgM pointed to primary EBV infection. As a first step, magnetic positive selection (MACS) was used to enrich total CD8 T cells from the PBMCs. A FACSAria III was used to sort live CD3+ CD8+ tetramer+ cells to a purity above 90%. A PE-conjugated tetramer loaded with the BRLF1 109-117 peptide was used for cell sorting. TCR repertoires of EBV epitope-specific CD8 T cells were deep-sequenced directly ex vivo after tetramer sorting, at acute infection and at convalescence. Three people aged about 18 to 30 with clinical acute infectious mononucleosis and laboratory evidence of primary EBV infection were used as donors. Heparinized peripheral blood was drawn at clinical presentation with mononucleosis symptoms and again about 6 months later. Ficoll-Paque density gradient centrifugation was used to isolate PBMCs.

The rearranged chain carries TRBV27 and TRBJ2-3, with the D gene not clear enough to name. The J call may not be correct, given that the DNA end is closer to TRBJ1-5. This material consisted of EBV YVL epitope tetramer+ CD8+ T cells sorted from PBMCs, taken during acute infectious mononucleosis. The cell subset or site label, read with the paper, signifies: CD8 T cells binding a tetramer with EBV BRLF1 109-117 peptide (YVL-BR). This TCR derives from a man in his late teens or twenties with infectious mononucleosis caused by EBV. The sequenced DNA: TGTGCCAGCAGTTCATCGACTGGCGAGGCCTTCACAGATACGCAGCATTTT. It specifies CASSSSTGEAFTDTQHF.